One sample yielded the 21 T cell receptor beta chains listed below, sequenced in a study of technical replicates of blood from a handful of donors. The data were produced by immunoSEQ multiplex PCR, yet TCRdb's version contains in-frame clones alone and is incomplete. This table holds 70,000 to 95,000 clones, around 97% found once. Sequenced material: T cells isolated from PBMCs. The receptors were gathered from a human donor in good health.

The chain has TRBV28 and TRBJ2-7; possibly TRBD2 for D (5 bases). Per the germline V gene, CDR1 is MDHEN and CDR2 is SYDVKM. Trimming stripped 8 bases from V and 3 bases from J, with 11 bases between. The CDR3 spans 12 residues. The CDR3 protein is CASGPADYEQYF. The CDR3 DNA reads TGTGCCAGCGGACCAGCGGACTACGAGCAGTACTTC.

This chain links TRBV9 with TRBJ1-3; no reliable D call. The germline V gene encodes CDR1 SGDLS and CDR2 YYNGEE. The V end lost 4 bases, the J end lost 4 bases, and 9 bases lay between the germline ends. The CDR3 spans 13 residues. The CDR3 region is CASSPDIGNTIYF. The CDR3 coding sequence is TGTGCCAGCAGCCCCGACATCGGAAACACCATATATTTT. Using reference TRBV9 and TRBJ1-3 for the parts outside the CDR3, the full variable domain is DSGVTQTPKHLITATGQRVTLRCSPRSGDLSVYWYQQSLDQGLQFLIQYYNGEERAKGNILERFSAQQFPDLHSELNLSSLELGDSALYFCASSPDIGNTIYFGEGSWLTVV.

J is TRBJ1-2 and V is TRBV5-1; no clear D gene. Trimming shortened V by 2 bases and J by 2 bases, and 10 bases separated the two germline ends. This CDR3 spans 14 amino acids. Germline assignment: CDR1 SGHRS and CDR2 YFSETQ. CDR3 protein: CASSFTDGNYGYTF. CDR3 DNA sequence: TGCGCCAGCAGCTTCACAGACGGAAACTATGGCTACACCTTC.

The V gene is TRBV9, the J gene TRBJ1-1; 8 bases map to TRBD1. Germline trimming cut 3 bases from V and 6 bases from J; bases unmatched to any gene: 1. This CDR3 region has 12 residues. CDR1 SGDLS and CDR2 YYNGEE come from the germline V gene. The CDR3 DNA is TGTGCCAGCAGCGCGGGACAGGCTGAAGCTTTCTTT. Its protein product is CASSAGQAEAFF.

This clone appeared a single time. CDR3 nucleotides: TGTGCCAGCAGCTTTACAGGACGAAACTATGGCTACACCTTC. Protein product: CASSFTGRNYGYTF. This chain links TRBV7-8 with TRBJ1-2; perhaps TRBD1 as D (5 bases). Germline V gene data show CDR1 as SGHVS and CDR2 as FQNEAQ. This CDR3 has 14 amino acids. Trimming removed 3 bases at V and 2 bases at J, with 10 bases between.

Only one count was recorded for this clone. This chain connects TRBV7-6 to TRBJ1-5; D call uncertain. V lost 2 bases, J lost 6 bases, and 20 bases lay in between. The CDR3 is made up of 17 amino acids. Germline assignment: CDR1 SGHVS and CDR2 FNYEAQ. For the CDR3, the DNA is TGTGCCAGCAGCTTAATGAGCGGGGATTTAGTGGGTCAGCCCCAGCATTTT. This encodes CASSLMSGDLVGQPQHF.

Here the CDR3 DNA reads TGCGCCAGCAGTGATCAGGCCAGAGCTAACTATGGCTACACCTTC. Translated: CASSDQARANYGYTF. This chain links TRBV10-2 with TRBJ1-2; D not certain. CDR3 size: 15 residues. Trimming removed 3 bases from V and 0 bases from J, with 11 bases in between. Germline CDR1 reads WSHSY; CDR2 reads SAAADI.

The chain recombines TRBV29-1 with TRBJ2-2; TRBD1 aligns across 8 bases. The CDR3 has 16 residues. Germline CDR1 SQVTM, CDR2 ANQGSEA. With V trimmed by 1 base and J by 6 bases, 10 bases remained unmatched. The CDR3 DNA reads TGCAGCGTTGAAGGGGGGGCAGGGGGCAATCCCGGGGAGCTGTTTTTT. Protein: CSVEGGAGGNPGELFF.

The chain has TRBV11-2 and TRBJ1-2; D possibly corresponds to TRBD1 (5 bases). This CDR3 is built from 17 residues. CDR1 is SGHAT, CDR2 FQNNGV, per germline. V lost 6 bases and J lost 7, with 27 bases in between. The CDR3 loop reads CASRSWGGSPSGSGYTF. The CDR3, as DNA: TGTGCCAGCAGGTCTTGGGGGGGGAGCCCCTCTGGGTCTGGCTACACCTTC. Using reference TRBV11-2 and TRBJ1-2 for the parts outside the CDR3, the full variable domain is EAGVAQSPRYKIIEKRQSVAFWCNPISGHATLYWYQQILGQGPKLLIQFQNNGVVDDSQLPKDRFSAERLKGVDSTLKIQPAKLEDSAVYLCASRSWGGSPSGSGYTFGSGTRLTVV.

The chain recombines TRBV9 with TRBJ2-1; 8 nucleotides line up with TRBD2. Unmatched junction bases numbered 11, after V lost 0 bases and J lost 9 bases. Germline V CDR1 and CDR2: SGDLS, YYNGEE. The CDR3 has 16 amino acids. In DNA, the CDR3 is TGTGCCAGCAGCGTAGTTGGGCGGGGGGCCATTGGTGAGCAGTTCTTC. It codes for CASSVVGRGAIGEQFF.

The sample holds a few counts of this clone. The chain's CDR3 is CASSQLPGHGSGNTIYF. For the CDR3, the DNA is TGTGCCAGCAGCCAACTCCCGGGACACGGCTCTGGAAACACCATATATTTT. The J gene is TRBJ1-3, the V gene TRBV14; D might be TRBD1 (6 bases). Trimming shortened V by 2 bases and J by 0 bases, and 14 bases separated the two germline ends. The V gene's germline CDR1 is SGHDN and CDR2 FVKESK. The CDR3 is 17 residues long. Combining the CDR3 with reference TRBV14 and TRBJ1-3 gives the whole variable domain EAGVTQFPSHSVIEKGQTVTLRCDPISGHDNLYWYRRVMGKEIKFLLHFVKESKQDESGMPNNRFLAERTGGTYSTLKVQPAELEDSGVYFCASSQLPGHGSGNTIYFGEGSWLTVV.

The rearrangement joins TRBV28 to TRBJ2-7, with 8 bases matching TRBD2. CDR3 size: 15 residues. V lost 2 bases, J lost 2 bases, and 5 bases stayed unmatched. CDR1 MDHEN and CDR2 SYDVKM come from the germline V gene. CDR3 sequence reads: CASSLPLAVPYEQYF. In DNA, the CDR3 is TGTGCCAGCAGTTTACCACTAGCGGTACCCTACGAGCAGTACTTC. The full variable domain, in which reference TRBV28 and TRBJ2-7 provide the parts outside the CDR3, is DVKVTQSSRYLVKRTGEKVFLECVQDMDHENMFWYRQDPGLGLRLIYFSYDVKMKEKGDIPEGYSVSREKKERFSLILESASTNQTSMYLCASSLPLAVPYEQYFGPGTRLTVT.

This clone was observed once. The rearrangement links TRBV5-5 to TRBJ2-1, with a tentative D call TRBD2 (5 bases). The CDR3 extends over 16 amino acids. Trimming pared 2 bases from V and 0 bases from J, leaving 12 bases between. Germline assignment: CDR1 SGHKS and CDR2 YYEKEE (reference sequence). The CDR3: CASSFFSGSSYNEQFF. CDR3 nucleotides: TGTGCCAGCAGCTTTTTCAGCGGTAGCTCCTACAATGAGCAGTTCTTC.

This chain uses TRBV28 with TRBJ2-1; 7 positions agree with TRBD1. This CDR3 is 15 amino acids long. Germline loops: CDR1 MDHEN, CDR2 SYDVKM. The V and J ends lost 5 bases and 8 bases, in that order; junction bases with no gene match: 12. The CDR3 here is CASSPSDRDRDEQFF. The CDR3 bases are TGTGCCAGCAGTCCCTCCGACAGGGATCGGGATGAGCAGTTCTTC.

The chain links TRBV21-1 to TRBJ1-1; the table calls TRBD1, which could not be checked here. TRBV21-1 is assigned pseudogene status. The CDR3 is 18 residues long. CDR3 DNA sequence: TGTGCCAGCAGCAGCCGCCGACAGTATATTATAGCGAACACTGAAGCTTTCTTT. Its translation is CASSSRRQYIIANTEAFF.

This chain uses TRBV5-1 with TRBJ1-2; 7 nucleotides agree with TRBD1. The CDR3 is 14 residues long. Germline CDR1 SGHRS, CDR2 YFSETQ. V lost 4 bases to trimming and J lost 2 bases; unmatched junction nucleotides: 5. CDR3 amino acids: CASSGDRENYGYTF. The CDR3 region has the DNA TGCGCCAGCAGCGGCGACAGGGAGAACTATGGCTACACCTTC.

The rearrangement uses TRBV6-5 and TRBJ1-1; D is ambiguous. Trimming removed 5 bases at V and 1 base at J, with 8 bases between. Germline V lookup: CDR1 MNHEY, CDR2 SVGAGI. This CDR3 has 13 residues. CDR3 coding DNA: TGTGCCAGCAGTACGACACCGAACACTGAAGCTTTCTTT. Translation gives CASSTTPNTEAFF.

The chain has TRBV7-6 and TRBJ2-7; D not certain. This CDR3 is built from 12 residues. The germline gives CDR1 SGHVS, CDR2 FNYEAQ. V shed 5 bases and J shed 5 bases, with 10 bases lying between them. For the CDR3, the DNA is TGTGCCAGCAGCCCTAGTAGAGACGAGCAGTACTTC. Protein: CASSPSRDEQYF.

This clone is a singleton in its sample. The rearrangement uses TRBV9 and TRBJ2-4; 12 bases agree with TRBD1. Germline CDR1 is SGDLS and CDR2 is YYNGEE. J was trimmed by 6 bases and V by 3 bases; bases with no gene match: 7. The CDR3 sequence is 16 residues long. The CDR3 loop reads CASSGGTGGLPNIQYF. The CDR3 bases are TGTGCCAGCAGCGGCGGGACAGGGGGCCTTCCAAACATTCAGTACTTC.

V usage is TRBV5-1 and J usage is TRBJ1-1; perhaps TRBD1 as D (6 bases). The germline CDR1 and CDR2 sequences are SGHRS and YFSETQ. CDR3 length equals 14 residues. V was shortened by 4 bases and J by 3 bases, with 13 bases between the two germline ends. Here the CDR3 DNA reads TGCGCCAGCAGCGTTGGGGGCCTAGACACTGAAGCTTTCTTT. This gives the protein CASSVGGLDTEAFF. The complete variable domain, with remaining parts taken from reference TRBV5-1 and TRBJ1-1, reads KAGVTQTPRYLIKTRGQQVTLSCSPISGHRSVSWYQQTPGQGLQFLFEYFSETQRNKGNFPGRFSGRQFSNSRSEMNVSTLELGDSALYLCASSVGGLDTEAFFGQGTRLTVV.

The chain couples TRBV6-6 to TRBJ1-5; a possible D gene is TRBD1 (6 bases). The germline V gene has CDR1 MNHNY and CDR2 SVGAGI (reference sequence). CDR3 length: 16 residues. V lost 0 bases and J lost 3, with 12 bases in between. The CDR3 here is CASSYSIGQNNQPQHF. In DNA form, the CDR3 reads TGTGCCAGCAGTTACTCGATAGGACAGAACAATCAGCCCCAGCATTTT.